This T cell receptor (beta chain) was documented in a study of cytomegalovirus exposure and HLA in healthy donors. Although they were nominally healthy when sampled, donors likely had unrecorded immune exposures. The study, taken as a whole, reports: TCR association rates varied by HLA locus in a later analysis, with DRB1 highest and HLA-C lowest. An apparent linkage of common viral pathogens to several of the most significant clusters emerged in a later analysis. CMV serostatus stood as the only immune exposure information on hand.

After removal of 0 bases from V and 6 bases from J, the junction contained 6 bases not matched to a gene. Germline assignment: CDR1 SGDLS and CDR2 YYNGEE. The CDR3 is made up of 16 amino acids. For this clone: The antigen is undetermined.

Researchers ran the PCR with 60 Vbeta and 13 Jbeta primers. Method: immunoSEQ multiplex PCR; TCRdb's copy keeps in-frame clones and lacks some. This sample has roughly 180,000 clones, with more than 65% found just once. The rearrangement joins TRBV9 to TRBJ2-2, with 9 bases lining up with TRBD2. This clonotype was sampled from a woman in her 30s in good health and CMV-seropositive. The sequencing sample was made of PBMCs. CDR3: CASSVGGRAYAGELFF. CDR3 in DNA: TGTGCCAGCAGCGTAGGCGGGAGGGCATATGCCGGGGAGCTGTTTTTT.